This TCR beta chain was profiled in a study of cytomegalovirus exposure and HLA in healthy donors. Turning to the study itself: The roughly 110 validation repertoires matched the approximately 670 first-cohort repertoires in platform, a later analysis reported. The study, taken as a whole, reports: According to the study, around 160 TCR beta chains were cytomegalovirus-associated. Confirmation in vitro established that a few CMV-associated chains were specific for CMV antigens.

Unmatched junction bases numbered 5, after V lost 5 bases and J lost 0 bases. The length of the CDR3 is 14 residues. CDR1 SGHNT and CDR2 YYREEE come from the germline V gene (reference sequence). Some clones are missing from TCRdb's copy, which holds only in-frame ones; the method was immunoSEQ multiplex PCR. The table includes more than 85,000 clones, approximately 94% detected once. On this clone: The antigen is undetermined.

The V call is TRBV5-4, the J call TRBJ2-7; 7 bases map to TRBD1. The TCR comes from a woman aged 25-40 years in good health and CMV-seropositive. The sequencing input was PBMCs. The CDR3 region is CASRPGQRSYEQYF. Written as DNA, the CDR3 is TGTGCCAGCAGACCGGGACAGCGCTCCTACGAGCAGTACTTC.